The rows below give T cell receptor beta chains drawn from one sample of a study of T cells in localized non-small cell lung cancer. TCRdb's table, derived via immunoSEQ multiplex PCR, lists solely in-frame clones and lacks some. Of approximately 35,000 clones in the sample, about 92% are singletons; the top ten hold approximately 2.2%. The material was peripheral blood, obtained before any cancer treatment. Source of these receptors: a female donor aged 60 or older with stage I lung adenocarcinoma. CDR3s leave out the opening cysteine and the closing phenylalanine or tryptophan. A D gene is named only where the DNA matches it firmly.

D	V	CDR3
NA	TRBV10-2	ASAQSYGYT
TRBD2	TRBV19	ASSMIAGYSYNEQF
NA	TRBV2	ASSEALFWGGEKLF
NA	TRBV18	ASSPAAGGYT
TRBD2	TRBV5-1	ASSLGLAGSSYNEQF
TRBD1	TRBV18	ASSPGQGVGAGYT
NA	TRBV6-1	ASFLEKLF
TRBD1	TRBV5-4	ASSGDRVGAYEQY
NA	TRBV9	ASSVGETGNSPLH
NA	TRBV5-1	ASSLLRRENTGELF
NA	TRBV15	ATSSLQFSNYGYT
NA	TRBV5-6	ASTLSHSTEAF
NA	TRBV9	ASAERSFGEQF
NA	TRBV7-9	ASGYGSTEAF
TRBD1	TRBV30	AWGRQGGTEAF
NA	TRBV5-8	ASSLGGTRVRPQH
TRBD1	TRBV14	ASSQVTGQGNTEAF
NA	TRBV7-2	ASSPTGNTEAF
NA	TRBV29-1	SVARDLTDTQY
NA	TRBV19	ASSMSGSTDTQY
TRBD1	TRBV5-1	ASSTEGQQDTGELF